This note documents a single T cell receptor (beta chain) sequence. This specimen belongs to a study of blood T cell repertoires in COVID-19. About the study: Acute and convalescent COVID-19 specimens originated in the United States, Italy and Spain. Sample material is recorded as cDNA or gDNA derived from T cells, B-cell-depleted T cells, or PBMCs.

Here immunoSEQ multiplex PCR was the method, and the copy in TCRdb shows in-frame clones only, minus some. This sample carries some 60,000 clones, roughly 90% of them seen once, and the ten largest clones take 5% to 7%. Trimming removed 0 bases at V and 10 bases at J, with 12 bases between. Germline V gene sequence: CDR1 WNHNN, CDR2 SYGVQD (reference sequence). The CDR3 contains 13 residues. Sequencing used peripheral blood. V is TRBV10-1 and J is TRBJ1-1; possible D gene TRBD1, 6 bases. The TCR originated in a human donor in a cohort sampled during active COVID-19. The DNA of the CDR3 is TGCGCCAGCAGTGAGTCGAAGGGAGGGGGAGCTTTCTTT. This encodes CASSESKGGGAFF.